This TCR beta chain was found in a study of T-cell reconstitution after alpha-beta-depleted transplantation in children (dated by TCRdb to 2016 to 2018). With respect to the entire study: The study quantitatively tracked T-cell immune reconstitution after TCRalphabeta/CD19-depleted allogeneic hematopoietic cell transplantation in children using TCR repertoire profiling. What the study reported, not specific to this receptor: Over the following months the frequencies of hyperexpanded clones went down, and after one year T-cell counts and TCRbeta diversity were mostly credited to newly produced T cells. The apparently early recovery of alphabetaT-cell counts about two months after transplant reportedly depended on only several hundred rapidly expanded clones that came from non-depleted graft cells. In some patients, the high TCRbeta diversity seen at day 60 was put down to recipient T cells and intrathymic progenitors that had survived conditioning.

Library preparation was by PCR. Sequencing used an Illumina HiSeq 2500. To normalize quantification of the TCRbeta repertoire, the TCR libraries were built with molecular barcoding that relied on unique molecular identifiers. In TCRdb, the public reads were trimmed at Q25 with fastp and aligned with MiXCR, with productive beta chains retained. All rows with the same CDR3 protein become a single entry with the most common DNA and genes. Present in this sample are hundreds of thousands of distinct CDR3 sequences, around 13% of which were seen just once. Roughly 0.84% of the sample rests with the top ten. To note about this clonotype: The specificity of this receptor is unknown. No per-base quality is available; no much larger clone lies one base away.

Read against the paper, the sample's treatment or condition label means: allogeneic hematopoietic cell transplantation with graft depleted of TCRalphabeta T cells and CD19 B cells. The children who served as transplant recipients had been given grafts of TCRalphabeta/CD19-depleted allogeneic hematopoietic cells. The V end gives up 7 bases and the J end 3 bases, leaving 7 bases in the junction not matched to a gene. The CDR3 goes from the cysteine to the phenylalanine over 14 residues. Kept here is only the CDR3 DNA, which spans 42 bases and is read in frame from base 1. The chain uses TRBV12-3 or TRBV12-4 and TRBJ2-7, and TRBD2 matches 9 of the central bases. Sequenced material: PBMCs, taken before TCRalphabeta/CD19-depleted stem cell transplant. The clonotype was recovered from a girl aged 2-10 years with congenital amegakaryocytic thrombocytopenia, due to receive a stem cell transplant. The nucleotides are TGTGCCAGCACCCCAGGGACTAGCTTCTACGAGCAGTACTTC. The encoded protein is CASTPGTSFYEQYF.